This T cell receptor (beta chain) was found in a study of CD8 T cells in ankylosing spondylitis. TCRdb used MiXCR to reprocess the 5' RACE reads, holding one entry per CDR3 protein. The table lists 700,000 to 850,000 distinct CDR3 sequences, about 10% of them singletons. Points from the study as a whole: Earlier reports found some motif variants in synovial fluid and blood in reactive arthritis. What seemed typical of ankylosing spondylitis blood was a TCR beta motif built from eight highly homologous variants. Enrichment of disease-linked clones was reportedly significant in matched ankylosing spondylitis synovial fluid.

To note about this clonotype: Its specificity is unknown.

The sample taken for sequencing was blood, either unsorted or a sorted T cell fraction (not recorded which). The sequence was collected from a male donor with ankylosing spondylitis.

This CDR3 reads CASSATTGSPLHF. The CDR3 DNA is TGCGCCAGCAGCGCGACTACGGGGTCACCCCTCCACTTT. This chain connects TRBV5-1 to TRBJ1-6; no definite D call. Germline CDR1 SGHRS, CDR2 YFSETQ. The CDR3 consists of 13 residues. The V end was cut by 4 bases, the J end by 10 bases, with 12 bases between.